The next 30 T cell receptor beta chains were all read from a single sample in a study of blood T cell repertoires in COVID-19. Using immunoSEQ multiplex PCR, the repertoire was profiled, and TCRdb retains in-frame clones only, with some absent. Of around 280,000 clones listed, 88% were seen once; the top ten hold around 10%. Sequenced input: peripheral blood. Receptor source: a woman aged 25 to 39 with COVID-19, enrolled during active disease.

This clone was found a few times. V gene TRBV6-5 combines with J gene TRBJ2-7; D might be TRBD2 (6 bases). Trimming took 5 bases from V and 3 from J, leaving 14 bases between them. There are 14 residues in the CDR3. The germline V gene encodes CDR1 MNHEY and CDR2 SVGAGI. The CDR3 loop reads CASSNPGGIYEQYF. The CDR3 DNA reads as TGTGCCAGCAGTAACCCCGGGGGAATCTACGAGCAGTACTTC.

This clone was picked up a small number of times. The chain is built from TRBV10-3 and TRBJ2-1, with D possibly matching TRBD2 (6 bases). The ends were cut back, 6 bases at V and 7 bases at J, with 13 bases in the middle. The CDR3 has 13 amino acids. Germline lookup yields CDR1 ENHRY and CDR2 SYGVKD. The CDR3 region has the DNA TGTGCCATCAGGCAATCGGAGGGGAATGAGCAGTTCTTC. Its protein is CAIRQSEGNEQFF.

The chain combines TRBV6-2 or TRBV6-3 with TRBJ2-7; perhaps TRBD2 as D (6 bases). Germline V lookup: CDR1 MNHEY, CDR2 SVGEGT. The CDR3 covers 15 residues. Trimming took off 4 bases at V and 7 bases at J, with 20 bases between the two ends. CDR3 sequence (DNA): TGTGCCAGCAGTTCCCCCGAGGACTACCTTTGGGAGCAGTACTTC. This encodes CASSSPEDYLWEQYF.

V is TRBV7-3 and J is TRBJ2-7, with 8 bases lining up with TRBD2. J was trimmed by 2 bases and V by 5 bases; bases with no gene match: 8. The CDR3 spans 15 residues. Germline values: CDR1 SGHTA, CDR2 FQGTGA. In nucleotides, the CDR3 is TGTGCCAGCAGCCCCGGGGGGGCAGGGGCCTACGAGCAGTACTTC. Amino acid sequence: CASSPGGAGAYEQYF. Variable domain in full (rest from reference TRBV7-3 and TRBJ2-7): GAGVSQTPSNKVTEKGKYVELRCDPISGHTALYWYRQSLGQGPEFLIYFQGTGAADDSGLPNDRFFAVRPEGSVSTLKIQRTERGDSAVYLCASSPGGAGAYEQYFGPGTRLTVT.

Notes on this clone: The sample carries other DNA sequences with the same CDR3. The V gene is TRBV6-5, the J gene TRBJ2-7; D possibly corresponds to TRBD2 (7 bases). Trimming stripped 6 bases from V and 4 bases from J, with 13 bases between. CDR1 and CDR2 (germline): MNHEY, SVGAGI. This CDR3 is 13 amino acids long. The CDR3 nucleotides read TGTGCCAGCAGCCCACGGGGGGCGTACGAGCAGTACTTC. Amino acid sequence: CASSPRGAYEQYF.

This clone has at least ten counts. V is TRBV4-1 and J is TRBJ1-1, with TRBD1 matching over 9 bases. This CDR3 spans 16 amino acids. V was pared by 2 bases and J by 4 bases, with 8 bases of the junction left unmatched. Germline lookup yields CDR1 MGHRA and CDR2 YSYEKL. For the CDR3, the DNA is TGCGCCAGCAGCCAACCCTCACAGGGGGCGAGCACTGAAGCTTTCTTT. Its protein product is CASSQPSQGASTEAFF.

Here the CDR3 reads CASSKRTGTSGSYTQYF. For the CDR3, the DNA is TGTGCCAGCAGCAAACGTACCGGGACTAGCGGGAGTTATACGCAGTATTTT. The J gene is TRBJ2-3, the V gene TRBV11-3; TRBD2 matches 14 bases. The CDR3 loop spans 17 amino acids. CDR1 is SGHNT and CDR2 is YENEEA in the germline V gene. Unmatched junction bases numbered 11, after V lost 5 bases and J lost 7 bases.

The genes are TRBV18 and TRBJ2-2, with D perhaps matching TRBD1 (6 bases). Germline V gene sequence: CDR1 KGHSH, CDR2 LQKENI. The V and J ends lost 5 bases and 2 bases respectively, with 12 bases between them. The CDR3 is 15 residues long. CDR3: CASSSGQTNTGELFF. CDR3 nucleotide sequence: TGTGCCAGCTCATCCGGACAGACCAACACCGGGGAGCTGTTTTTT.

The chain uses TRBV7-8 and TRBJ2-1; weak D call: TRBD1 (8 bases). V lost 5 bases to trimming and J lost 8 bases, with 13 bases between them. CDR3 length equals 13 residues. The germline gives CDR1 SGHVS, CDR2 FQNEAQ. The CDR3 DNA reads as TGTGCCAGCAGCACAGGGGGGGTGGATGAGCAGTTCTTC. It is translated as CASSTGGVDEQFF.

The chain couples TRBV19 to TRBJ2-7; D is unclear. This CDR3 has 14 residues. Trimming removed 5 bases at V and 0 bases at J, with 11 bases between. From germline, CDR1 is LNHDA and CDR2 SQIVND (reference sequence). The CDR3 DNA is TGTGCCAGTAGTTTAGGTGCAGGCTCCTACGAGCAGTACTTC. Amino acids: CASSLGAGSYEQYF.

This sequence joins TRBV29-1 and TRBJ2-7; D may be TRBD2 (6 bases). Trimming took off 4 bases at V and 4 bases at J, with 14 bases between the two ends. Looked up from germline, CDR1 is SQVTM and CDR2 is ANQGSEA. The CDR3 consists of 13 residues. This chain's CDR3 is CSVAGGGGYEQYF. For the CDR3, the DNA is TGCAGCGTTGCCGGGGGAGGTGGTTACGAGCAGTACTTC.

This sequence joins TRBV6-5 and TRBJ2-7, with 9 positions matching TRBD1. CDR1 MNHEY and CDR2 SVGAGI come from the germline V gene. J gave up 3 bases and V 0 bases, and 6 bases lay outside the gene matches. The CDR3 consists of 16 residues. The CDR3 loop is CASSYSSGTGIYEQYF. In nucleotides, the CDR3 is TGTGCCAGCAGTTACTCGTCGGGGACAGGGATCTACGAGCAGTACTTC.

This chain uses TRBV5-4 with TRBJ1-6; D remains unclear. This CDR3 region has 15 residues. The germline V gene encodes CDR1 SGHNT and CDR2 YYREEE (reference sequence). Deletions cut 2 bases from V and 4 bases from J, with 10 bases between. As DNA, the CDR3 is TGTGCCAGCAGCTTCCGGTCCCCGTATAATTCACCCCTCCACTTT. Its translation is CASSFRSPYNSPLHF.

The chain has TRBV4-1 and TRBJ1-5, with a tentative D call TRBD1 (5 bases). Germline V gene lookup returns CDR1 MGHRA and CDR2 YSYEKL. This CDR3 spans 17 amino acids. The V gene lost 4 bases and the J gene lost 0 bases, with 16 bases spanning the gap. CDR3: CASSPSMTEYSNQPQHF. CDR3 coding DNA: TGCGCCAGCAGCCCCAGCATGACAGAATATAGCAATCAGCCCCAGCATTTT.

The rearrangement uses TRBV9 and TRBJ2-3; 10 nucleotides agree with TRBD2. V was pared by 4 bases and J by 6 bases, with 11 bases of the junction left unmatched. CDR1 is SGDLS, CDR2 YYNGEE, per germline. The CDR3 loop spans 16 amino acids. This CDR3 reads CASSPRTSGGVDTQYF. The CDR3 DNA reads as TGTGCCAGCAGCCCTCGGACTAGCGGAGGGGTCGATACGCAGTATTTT. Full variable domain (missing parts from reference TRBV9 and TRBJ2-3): DSGVTQTPKHLITATGQRVTLRCSPRSGDLSVYWYQQSLDQGLQFLIQYYNGEERAKGNILERFSAQQFPDLHSELNLSSLELGDSALYFCASSPRTSGGVDTQYFGPGTRLTVL.

CDR3 bases: TGTGCCAGCAGCTTAGGTCCAGGGCCCCAGTTCTTC. This encodes CASSLGPGPQFF. This chain uses TRBV11-2 with TRBJ2-1; D possibly corresponds to TRBD1 (5 bases). The CDR3 is 12 amino acids. Germline V lookup: CDR1 SGHAT, CDR2 FQNNGV. Trimming cost V 1 base and J 13 bases, with 11 bases left between them. Filled out from reference TRBV11-2 and TRBJ2-1, the complete variable domain reads EAGVAQSPRYKIIEKRQSVAFWCNPISGHATLYWYQQILGQGPKLLIQFQNNGVVDDSQLPKDRFSAERLKGVDSTLKIQPAKLEDSAVYLCASSLGPGPQFFGPGTRLTVL.

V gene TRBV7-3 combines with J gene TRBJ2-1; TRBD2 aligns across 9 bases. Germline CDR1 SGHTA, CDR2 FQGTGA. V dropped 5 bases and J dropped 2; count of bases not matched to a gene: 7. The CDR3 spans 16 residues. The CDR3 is CASSPIAGDAYNEQFF. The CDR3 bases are TGTGCCAGCAGCCCAATAGCGGGAGACGCCTACAATGAGCAGTTCTTC.

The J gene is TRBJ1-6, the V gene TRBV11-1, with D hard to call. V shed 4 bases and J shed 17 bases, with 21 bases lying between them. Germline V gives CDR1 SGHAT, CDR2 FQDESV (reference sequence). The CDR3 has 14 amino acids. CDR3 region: CASSSRPSGGPFHF. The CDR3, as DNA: TGTGCCAGCAGCTCACGCCCTTCGGGAGGGCCCTTCCACTTT.

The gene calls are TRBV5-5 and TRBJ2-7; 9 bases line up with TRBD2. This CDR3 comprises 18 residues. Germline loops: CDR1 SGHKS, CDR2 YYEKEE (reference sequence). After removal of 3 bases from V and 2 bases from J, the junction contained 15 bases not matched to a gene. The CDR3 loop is CASSSRGRRASGTYEQYF. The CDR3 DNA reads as TGTGCCAGCAGCTCGAGGGGGCGCCGGGCTAGCGGGACCTACGAGCAGTACTTC.

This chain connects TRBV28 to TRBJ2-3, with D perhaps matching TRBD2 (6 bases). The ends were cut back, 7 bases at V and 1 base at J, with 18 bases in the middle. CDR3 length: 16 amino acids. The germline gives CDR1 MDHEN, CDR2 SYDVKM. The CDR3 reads CASINRRRDRTDTQYF. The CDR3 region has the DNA TGTGCCAGCATCAACCGCCGGAGGGACCGCACAGATACGCAGTATTTT.

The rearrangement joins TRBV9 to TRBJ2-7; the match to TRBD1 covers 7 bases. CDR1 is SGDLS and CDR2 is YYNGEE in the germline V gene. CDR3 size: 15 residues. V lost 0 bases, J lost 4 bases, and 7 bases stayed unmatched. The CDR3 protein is CASSVATGAVYEQYF. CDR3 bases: TGTGCCAGCAGCGTAGCTACAGGGGCGGTTTACGAGCAGTACTTC.

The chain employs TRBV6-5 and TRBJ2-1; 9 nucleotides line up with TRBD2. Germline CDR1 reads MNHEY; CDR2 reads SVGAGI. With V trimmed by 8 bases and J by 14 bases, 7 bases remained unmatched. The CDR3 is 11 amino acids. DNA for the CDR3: TGTGCCAGCGGGCGGGAGGGCCTTAAGTTCTTC. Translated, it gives CASGREGLKFF.

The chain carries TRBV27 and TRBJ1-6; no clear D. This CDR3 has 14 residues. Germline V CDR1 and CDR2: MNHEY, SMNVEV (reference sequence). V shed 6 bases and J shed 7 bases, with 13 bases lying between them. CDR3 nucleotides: TGTGCCAGCAGATGGGTCCACGGGAATTCACCCCTCCACTTT. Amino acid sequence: CASRWVHGNSPLHF.

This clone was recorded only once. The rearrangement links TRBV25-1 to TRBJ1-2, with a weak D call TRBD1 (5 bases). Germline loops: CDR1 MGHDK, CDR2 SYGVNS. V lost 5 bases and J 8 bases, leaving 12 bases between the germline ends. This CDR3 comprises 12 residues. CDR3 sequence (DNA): TGTGCCAGCAGTATGGGGCTCGGGGGCTACACCTTC. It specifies CASSMGLGGYTF.

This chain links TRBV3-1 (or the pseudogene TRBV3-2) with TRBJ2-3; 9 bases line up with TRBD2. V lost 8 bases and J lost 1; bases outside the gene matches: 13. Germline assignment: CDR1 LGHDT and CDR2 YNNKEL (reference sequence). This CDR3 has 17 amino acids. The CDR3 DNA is TGTGCCAGCTTTAGTGGTAGCGGGAGACGGGGCACAGATACGCAGTATTTT. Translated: CASFSGSGRRGTDTQYF.

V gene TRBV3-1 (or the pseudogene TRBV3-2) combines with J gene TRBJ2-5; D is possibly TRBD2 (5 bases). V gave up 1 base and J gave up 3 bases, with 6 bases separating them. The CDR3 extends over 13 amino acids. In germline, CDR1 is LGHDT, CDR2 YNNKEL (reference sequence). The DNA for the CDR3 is TGTGCCAGCAGCCAAGGGGGAGAAGAGACCCAGTACTTC. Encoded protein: CASSQGGEETQYF.

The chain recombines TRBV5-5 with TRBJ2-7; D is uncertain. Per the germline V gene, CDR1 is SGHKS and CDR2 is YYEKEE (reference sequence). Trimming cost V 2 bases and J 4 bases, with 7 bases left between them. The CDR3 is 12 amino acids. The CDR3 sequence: CASSFTVYEQYF. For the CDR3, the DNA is TGTGCCAGCAGCTTTACGGTGTACGAGCAGTACTTC.

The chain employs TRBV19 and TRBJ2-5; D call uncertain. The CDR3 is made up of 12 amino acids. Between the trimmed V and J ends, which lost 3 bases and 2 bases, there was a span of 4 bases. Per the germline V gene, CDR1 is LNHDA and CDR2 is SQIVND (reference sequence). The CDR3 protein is CASSIRQETQYF. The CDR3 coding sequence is TGTGCCAGTAGTATTCGTCAAGAGACCCAGTACTTC.

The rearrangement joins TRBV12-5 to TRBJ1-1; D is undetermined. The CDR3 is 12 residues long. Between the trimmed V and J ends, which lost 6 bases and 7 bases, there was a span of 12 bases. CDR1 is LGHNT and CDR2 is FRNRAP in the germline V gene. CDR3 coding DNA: TGTGCTAGTGGGCTGTTCGGAGGTGAAGCTTTCTTT. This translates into CASGLFGGEAFF.

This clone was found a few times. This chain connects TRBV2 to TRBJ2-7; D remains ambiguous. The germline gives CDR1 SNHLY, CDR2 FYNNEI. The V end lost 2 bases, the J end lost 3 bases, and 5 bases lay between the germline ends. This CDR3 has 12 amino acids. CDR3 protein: CASSEQNYEQYF. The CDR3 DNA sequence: TGTGCCAGCAGTGAACAGAACTACGAGCAGTACTTC.